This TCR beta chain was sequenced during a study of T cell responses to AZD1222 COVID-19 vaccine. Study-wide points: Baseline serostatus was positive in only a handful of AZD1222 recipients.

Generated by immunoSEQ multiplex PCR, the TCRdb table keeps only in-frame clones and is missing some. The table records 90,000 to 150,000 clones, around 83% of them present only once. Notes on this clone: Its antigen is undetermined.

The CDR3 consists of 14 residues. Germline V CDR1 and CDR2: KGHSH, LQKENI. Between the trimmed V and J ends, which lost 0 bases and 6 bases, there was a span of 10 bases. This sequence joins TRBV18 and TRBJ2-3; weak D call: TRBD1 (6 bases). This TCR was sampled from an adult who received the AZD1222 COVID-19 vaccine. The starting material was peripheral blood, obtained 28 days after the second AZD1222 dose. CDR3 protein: CASSPPAGDDTQYF. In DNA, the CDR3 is TGTGCCAGCTCACCACCGGCAGGGGACGATACGCAGTATTTT.